This entry lists 16 T cell receptor beta chains sequenced from one sample in a study of a mutant IDH1 vaccine in newly diagnosed glioma. Using immunoSEQ multiplex PCR, the repertoire was profiled, and TCRdb retains in-frame clones only, with some absent. Among about 68,000 clones listed, more than 65% were seen once. Time point given: baseline, week 1 (first vaccination visit). The sample's treatment: pre-vaccination baseline after standard-of-care therapy. Here the sequenced sample was PBMCs, taken from a glioma patient treated with radiotherapy, temozolomide or both. All receptors come from a man between 50 and 59 years old with glioma.

The table lists this clone with a few counts. V is TRBV28 and J is TRBJ1-1; D ambiguous. Looked up from germline, CDR1 is MDHEN and CDR2 is SYDVKM. V was cut by 7 bases and J by 0 bases, with 12 bases left in between. The CDR3 runs 14 residues. The CDR3 loop reads CASMPGIMNTEAFF. CDR3 DNA: TGTGCCAGCATGCCGGGGATCATGAACACTGAAGCTTTCTTT.

J is TRBJ2-7 and V is TRBV29-1; D perhaps matches TRBD2 (7 bases). The germline CDR1 and CDR2 sequences are SQVTM and ANQGSEA. The CDR3 covers 13 residues. The V end lost 6 bases, the J end lost 3 bases, and 15 bases lay between the germline ends. The CDR3 nucleotides read TGCAGCGTGCTTTCAGGGGAGGGCTACGAGCAGTACTTC. The encoded protein is CSVLSGEGYEQYF.

In this sample, this clone turned up a few times. This chain joins TRBV9 and TRBJ1-4; 9 bases align to TRBD1. CDR3 length: 14 amino acids. Germline CDR1 reads SGDLS; CDR2 reads YYNGEE. V lost 4 bases to trimming and J lost 7 bases; unmatched junction nucleotides: 5. The CDR3 DNA reads as TGTGCCAGCAGCCCCAGACAGGGGGTTGAAAAACTGTTTTTT. Its translation is CASSPRQGVEKLFF. Looking up the rest from reference TRBV9 and TRBJ1-4 gives the full variable domain: DSGVTQTPKHLITATGQRVTLRCSPRSGDLSVYWYQQSLDQGLQFLIQYYNGEERAKGNILERFSAQQFPDLHSELNLSSLELGDSALYFCASSPRQGVEKLFFGSGTQLSVL.

The chain uses TRBV5-1 and TRBJ2-7, with a possible D match to TRBD1 (6 bases). The CDR3 loop spans 13 amino acids. Germline V gene lookup returns CDR1 SGHRS and CDR2 YFSETQ. V dropped 0 bases and J dropped 4 bases, with 8 bases sitting between them. Here the CDR3 DNA reads TGCGCCAGCAGCTTGGCGCAGGGGTACGAGCAGTACTTC. It is translated as CASSLAQGYEQYF.

The chain couples TRBV10-1 to TRBJ2-7; D is tentatively TRBD1 or TRBD2 (5 bases each). From germline, CDR1 is WNHNN and CDR2 SYGVQD (reference sequence). The V end was cut by 5 bases, the J end by 3 bases, with 14 bases between. This CDR3 is 14 amino acids long. CDR3 amino acids: CASSSDTGNYEQYF. The CDR3, as DNA: TGCGCCAGCAGTTCGGACACGGGAAACTACGAGCAGTACTTC.

This chain links TRBV27 with TRBJ1-4; D is undetermined. The CDR3 is made up of 15 amino acids. V lost 3 bases and J lost 8, with 16 bases in between. The germline CDR1 and CDR2 sequences are MNHEY and SMNVEV (reference sequence). In nucleotides, the CDR3 is TGTGCCAGCAGTTTGGAGGGTCTACAGAGGGAAAAACTGTTTTTT. It encodes CASSLEGLQREKLFF.

The chain carries TRBV5-4 and TRBJ1-4; 8 bases line up with TRBD1. Germline CDR1 SGHNT, CDR2 YYREEE (reference sequence). V lost 4 bases and J lost 0; bases outside the gene matches: 8. The CDR3 length is 17 residues. The CDR3 nucleotides read TGTGCCAGCAGCCAAGGACAGGGCGGCACAACTAATGAAAAACTGTTTTTT. This gives the protein CASSQGQGGTTNEKLFF.

This clone was seen more than once but under ten times. The J gene is TRBJ1-1, the V gene TRBV29-1; D not resolved. The V gene's germline CDR1 is SQVTM and CDR2 ANQGSEA. The CDR3 runs to 12 residues. The CDR3 loop reads CSCGGMNTEAFF. In nucleotides, the CDR3 is TGCAGTTGTGGCGGAATGAACACTGAAGCTTTCTTT.

The rearrangement links TRBV9 to TRBJ1-2, with D maybe TRBD1 (5 bases). The length of the CDR3 is 13 residues. Trimming took off 0 bases at V and 8 bases at J, with 11 bases between the two ends. CDR1 is SGDLS, CDR2 YYNGEE, per germline. The CDR3 region is CASSVGGVEGYTF. The DNA of the CDR3 is TGTGCCAGCAGCGTAGGGGGGGTCGAGGGCTACACCTTC.

The chain uses TRBV7-8 and TRBJ1-2; D not certain. CDR3 length: 13 amino acids. V dropped 3 bases and J dropped 8 bases, with 13 bases sitting between them. Germline V lookup: CDR1 SGHVS, CDR2 FQNEAQ. The CDR3 DNA reads TGTGCCAGCAGCTTTACAAGAAAGGAAGGCTACACCTTC. As protein: CASSFTRKEGYTF. Full variable domain (remainder filled in from reference TRBV7-8 and TRBJ1-2): GAGVSQSPRYKVAKRGQDVALRCDPISGHVSLFWYQQALGQGPEFLTYFQNEAQLDKSGLPSDRFFAERPEGSVSTLKIQRTQQEDSAVYLCASSFTRKEGYTFGSGTRLTVV.

The chain links TRBV18 to TRBJ1-6; D is perhaps TRBD1 (6 bases). CDR1 is KGHSH, CDR2 LQKENI, per germline. The CDR3 has 15 amino acids. Trimming left V 5 bases short and J 7 bases short, with 15 bases between. The CDR3: CASSSEQGWNSPLHF. CDR3 DNA sequence: TGTGCCAGCTCATCAGAGCAGGGGTGGAATTCACCCCTCCACTTT.

The CDR3 here is CASRSDRELEAFF. In nucleotides, the CDR3 is TGTGCCAGCAGATCTGACAGGGAGCTTGAAGCTTTCTTT. V and J are TRBV27 and TRBJ1-1; 7 positions match TRBD1. The CDR3 is 13 amino acids. With V trimmed by 6 bases and J by 7 bases, 8 bases remained unmatched. Germline V gene sequence: CDR1 MNHEY, CDR2 SMNVEV (reference sequence).

V gene TRBV7-2 combines with J gene TRBJ2-7; 7 nucleotides align to TRBD2. The CDR3 spans 14 residues. Germline-derived CDR1 and CDR2 are SGHTA and FQGNSA. Trimming removed 4 bases from V and 3 bases from J; junction bases left unmatched: 6. The CDR3 DNA reads TGTGCCAGCAGCTCGAGCCGCGGGGGCTACGAGCAGTACTTC. It is translated as CASSSSRGGYEQYF.

The chain has TRBV2 and TRBJ1-2, with no clear D. The CDR3 covers 12 residues. The germline V gene has CDR1 SNHLY and CDR2 FYNNEI. With 7 bases removed from V and 3 bases from J, the gap between germline ends came to 9 bases. CDR3 DNA: TGTGCCAGCAAAAAGGTAGACTATGGCTACACCTTC. Protein product: CASKKVDYGYTF.

A single count supports this clone. This chain joins TRBV25-1 and TRBJ2-5; D possibly uses TRBD1 or TRBD2 (6 bases each). The V end lost 4 bases, the J end lost 5 bases, and 14 bases lay between the germline ends. This CDR3 is built from 14 residues. The germline gives CDR1 MGHDK, CDR2 SYGVNS. CDR3 sequence (DNA): TGTGCCAGCAGTGCGGAGGGGGGCCTGGAGACCCAGTACTTC. Translated: CASSAEGGLETQYF.

The chain recombines TRBV5-1 with TRBJ2-2; 7 nucleotides match TRBD2. CDR1 is SGHRS and CDR2 is YFSETQ in the germline V gene. The V segment lost 6 bases and the J segment 5 bases; nucleotides outside the gene matches: 7. The CDR3 contains 14 residues. The CDR3 DNA reads TGCGCCAGCACGCCCCAGGGAGGGACCGGGGAGCTGTTTTTT. It is translated as CASTPQGGTGELFF.